Below, one T cell receptor beta chain is given with its context. The antigen is unknown. By phenotype, naive CD8+ T cells were CD45RO-CCR7+CD27+CD95-. The data are from a study of CXCR3-negative and CXCR3-positive naive CD8 T cells. Overall study results and limits: Researchers report CXCR3 expression partially decreased after cryopreservation, with fresh PBMCs used in most assays. Similar levels of surface CD5 were seen between naive subsets; TCR strength was inferred from TRB CDR3 properties. A higher hydrophobicity marked the TRB CDR3s of CXCR3-positive naive cells versus CXCR3-negative naive cells.

This CDR3 has 15 amino acids. Germline V gives CDR1 SGHVS, CDR2 FQNEAQ. The TRB libraries of cDNA were built by UMI-labeled 5' RACE. Reanalyzing the 5' RACE reads, TCRdb keeps one entry per CDR3 protein, without DNA. Recorded here are 75,000 to 90,000 distinct CDR3 sequences; the top ten clones represent roughly 0.59%. V gene TRBV7-8 combines with J gene TRBJ2-1; TCRdb picks TRBD2, but there is no DNA to check that call. Sequenced material: naive CXCR3+ CD8+ T cells from blood. As for subset: CD45RO-CCR7+CD27+CD95- naive CD8+ T cells expressing CXCR3 (TNR3+). This clonotype originated in a human donor in good health. Some clones in this sample may be carry-over from other donors' samples. CDR3 in amino acids: CASSPGTSGGHEQFF.